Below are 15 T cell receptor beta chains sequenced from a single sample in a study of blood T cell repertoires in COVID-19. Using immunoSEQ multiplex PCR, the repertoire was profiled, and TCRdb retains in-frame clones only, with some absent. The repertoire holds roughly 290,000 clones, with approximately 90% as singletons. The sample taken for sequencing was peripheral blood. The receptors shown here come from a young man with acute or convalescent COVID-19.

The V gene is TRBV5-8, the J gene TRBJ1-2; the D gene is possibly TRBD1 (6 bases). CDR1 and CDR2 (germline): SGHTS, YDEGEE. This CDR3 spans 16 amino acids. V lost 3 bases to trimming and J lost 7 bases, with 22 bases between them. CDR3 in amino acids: CASSYHPGQPFSGYTF. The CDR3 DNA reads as TGTGCCAGCAGCTACCACCCCGGACAGCCATTTAGTGGCTACACCTTC.

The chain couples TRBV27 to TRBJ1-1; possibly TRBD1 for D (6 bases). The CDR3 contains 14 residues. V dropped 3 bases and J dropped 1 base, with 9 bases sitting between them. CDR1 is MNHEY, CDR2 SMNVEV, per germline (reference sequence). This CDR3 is CASSFLTGNTEAFF. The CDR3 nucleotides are TGTGCCAGCAGTTTCCTGACAGGGAACACTGAAGCTTTCTTT.

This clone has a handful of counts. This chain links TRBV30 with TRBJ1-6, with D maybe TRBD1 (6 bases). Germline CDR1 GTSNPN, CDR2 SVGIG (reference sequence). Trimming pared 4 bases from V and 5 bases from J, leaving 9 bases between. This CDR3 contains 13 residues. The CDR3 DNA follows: TGTGCCTGGAAGGGGGGGGATAATTCACCCCTCCACTTT. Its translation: CAWKGGDNSPLHF.

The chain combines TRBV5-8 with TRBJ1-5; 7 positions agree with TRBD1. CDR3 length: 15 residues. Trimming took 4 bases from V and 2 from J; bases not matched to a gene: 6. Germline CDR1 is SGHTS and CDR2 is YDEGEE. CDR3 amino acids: CASSRGGWGNQPQHF. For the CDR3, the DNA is TGTGCCAGCAGCCGAGGGGGCTGGGGCAATCAGCCCCAGCATTTT.

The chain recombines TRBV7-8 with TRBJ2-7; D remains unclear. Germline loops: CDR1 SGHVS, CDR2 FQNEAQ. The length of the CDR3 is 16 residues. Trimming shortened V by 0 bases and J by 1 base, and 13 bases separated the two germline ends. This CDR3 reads CASSLAHGSGSYEQYF. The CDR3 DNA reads TGTGCCAGCAGCTTAGCGCATGGGTCAGGTTCCTACGAGCAGTACTTC.

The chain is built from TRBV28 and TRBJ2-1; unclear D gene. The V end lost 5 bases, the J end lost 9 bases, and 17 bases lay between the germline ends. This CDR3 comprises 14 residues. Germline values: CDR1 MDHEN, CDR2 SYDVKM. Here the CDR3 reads CASSPPGFIGEQFF. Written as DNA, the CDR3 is TGTGCCAGCAGTCCCCCGGGTTTTATCGGTGAGCAGTTCTTC.

As DNA, the CDR3 is TGTGCCTGGAGTGTAGGGGACAACTCACCCCTCCACTTT. The encoded protein is CAWSVGDNSPLHF. This rearrangement joins TRBV30 to TRBJ1-6, with a possible D match to TRBD1 (6 bases). Per germline, CDR1 GTSNPN and CDR2 SVGIG (reference sequence). Between the trimmed V and J ends, which lost 0 bases and 10 bases, there was a span of 10 bases. This CDR3 contains 13 residues.

The CDR3 nucleotides are TGCGCCAGCAGCCAAGGCCGCCGGACTAGCGGGACCCATGAGCAGTTCTTC. Encoded protein: CASSQGRRTSGTHEQFF. The chain uses TRBV4-1 and TRBJ2-1, with 12 bases that match TRBD2. V shed 1 base, J shed 8 bases, and the junction held 9 bases outside the gene matches. Germline CDR1 and CDR2: MGHRA and YSYEKL. The CDR3 is 17 residues long.

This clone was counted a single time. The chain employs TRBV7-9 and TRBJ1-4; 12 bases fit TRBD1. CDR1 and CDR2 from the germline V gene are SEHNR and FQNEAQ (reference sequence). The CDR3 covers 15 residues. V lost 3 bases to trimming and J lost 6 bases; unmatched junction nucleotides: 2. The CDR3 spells CASSFGTGGDEKLFF. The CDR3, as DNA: TGTGCCAGCAGCTTCGGGACAGGGGGCGATGAAAAACTGTTTTTT.

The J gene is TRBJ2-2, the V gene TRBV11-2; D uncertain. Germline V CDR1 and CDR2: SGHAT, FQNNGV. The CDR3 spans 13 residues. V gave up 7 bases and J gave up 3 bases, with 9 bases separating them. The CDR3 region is CASIAAYTGELFF. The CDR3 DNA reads TGTGCCAGCATTGCGGCTTACACCGGGGAGCTGTTTTTT.

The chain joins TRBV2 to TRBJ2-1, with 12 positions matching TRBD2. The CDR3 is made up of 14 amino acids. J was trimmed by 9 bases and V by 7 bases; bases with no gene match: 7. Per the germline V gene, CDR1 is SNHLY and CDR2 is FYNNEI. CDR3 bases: TGTGCCAGCATCCTAGCGGGGGGGCCAGGTGAGCAGTTCTTC. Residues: CASILAGGPGEQFF.

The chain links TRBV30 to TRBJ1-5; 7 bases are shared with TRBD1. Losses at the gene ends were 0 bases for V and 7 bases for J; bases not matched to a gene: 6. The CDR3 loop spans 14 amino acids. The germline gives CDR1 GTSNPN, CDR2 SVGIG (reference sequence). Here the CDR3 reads CAWSVRAGGQPQHF. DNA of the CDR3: TGTGCCTGGAGTGTACGAGCAGGGGGACAGCCCCAGCATTTT.

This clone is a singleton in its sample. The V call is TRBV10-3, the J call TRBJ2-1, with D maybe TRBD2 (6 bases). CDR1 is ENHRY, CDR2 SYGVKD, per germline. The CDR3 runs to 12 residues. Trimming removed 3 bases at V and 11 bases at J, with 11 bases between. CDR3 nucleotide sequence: TGTGCCATCAGTGACGGGACTCGACAGCAGTTCTTC. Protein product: CAISDGTRQQFF.

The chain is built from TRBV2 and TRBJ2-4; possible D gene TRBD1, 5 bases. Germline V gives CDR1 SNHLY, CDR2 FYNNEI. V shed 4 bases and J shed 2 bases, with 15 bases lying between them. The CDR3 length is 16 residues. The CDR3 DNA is TGTGCCAGCAGTGCTGTTCAGGGTCTTTCCAAAAACATTCAGTACTTC. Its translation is CASSAVQGLSKNIQYF.

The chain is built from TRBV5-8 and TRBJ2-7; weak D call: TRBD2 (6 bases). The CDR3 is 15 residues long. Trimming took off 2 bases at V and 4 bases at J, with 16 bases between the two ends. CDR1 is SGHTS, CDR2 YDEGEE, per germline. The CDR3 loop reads CASSFTGTAIYEQYF. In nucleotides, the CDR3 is TGTGCCAGCAGCTTCACCGGGACTGCGATTTACGAGCAGTACTTC.